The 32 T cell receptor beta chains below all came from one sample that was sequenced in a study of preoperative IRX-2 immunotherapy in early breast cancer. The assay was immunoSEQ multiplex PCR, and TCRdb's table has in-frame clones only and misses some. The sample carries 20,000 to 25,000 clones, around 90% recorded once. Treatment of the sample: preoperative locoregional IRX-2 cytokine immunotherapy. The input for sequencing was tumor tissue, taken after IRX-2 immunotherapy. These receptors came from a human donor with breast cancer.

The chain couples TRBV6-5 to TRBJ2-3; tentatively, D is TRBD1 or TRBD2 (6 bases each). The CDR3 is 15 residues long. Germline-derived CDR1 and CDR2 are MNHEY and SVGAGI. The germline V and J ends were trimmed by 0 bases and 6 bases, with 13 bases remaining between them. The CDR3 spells CASSYSGGRTDTQYF. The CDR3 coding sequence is TGTGCCAGCAGTTACTCCGGGGGCAGAACGGATACGCAGTATTTT.

CDR3 protein: CASSLSGAAGDIQYF. CDR3 DNA: TGCGCCAGCAGCTTGTCCGGAGCAGCCGGGGACATTCAGTACTTC. J is TRBJ2-4 and V is TRBV5-1; D possibly corresponds to TRBD2 (5 bases). The CDR3 length is 15 residues. V lost 1 base, J lost 8 bases, and 16 bases lay in between. Germline loops: CDR1 SGHRS, CDR2 YFSETQ.

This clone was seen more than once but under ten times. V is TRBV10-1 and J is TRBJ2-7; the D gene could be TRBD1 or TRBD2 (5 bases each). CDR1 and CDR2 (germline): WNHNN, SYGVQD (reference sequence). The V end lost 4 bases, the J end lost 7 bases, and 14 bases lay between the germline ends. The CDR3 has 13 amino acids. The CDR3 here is CASSGNPEGEQYV. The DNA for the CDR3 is TGCGCCAGCAGTGGCAACCCAGAGGGGGAGCAGTACGTC.

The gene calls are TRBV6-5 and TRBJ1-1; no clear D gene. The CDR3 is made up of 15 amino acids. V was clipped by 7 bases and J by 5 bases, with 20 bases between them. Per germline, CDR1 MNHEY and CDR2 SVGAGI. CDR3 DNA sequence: TGTGCCAGCATCGCGGACGGAGGGAGGGATACTGAAGCTTTCTTT. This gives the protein CASIADGGRDTEAFF.

The CDR3 reads CASSFDSSSYNEQFF. CDR3 nucleotides: TGTGCCAGCAGCTTTGACAGTAGCTCCTACAATGAGCAGTTCTTC. This sequence joins TRBV5-4 and TRBJ2-1; TRBD1 is a possible D gene (5 bases). The CDR3 totals 15 residues. V lost 2 bases to trimming and J lost 0 bases, with 9 bases between them. Germline-derived CDR1 and CDR2 are SGHNT and YYREEE (reference sequence).

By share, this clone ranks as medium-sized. CDR3 loop: CASSLNRVGYNEQFF. The CDR3 coding sequence is TGTGCCAGCTCACTAAACAGGGTCGGCTACAATGAGCAGTTCTTC. The chain joins TRBV18 to TRBJ2-1; possibly TRBD1 for D (6 bases). CDR3 length: 15 amino acids. Trimming removed 4 bases at V and 3 bases at J, with 13 bases between. Germline assignment: CDR1 KGHSH and CDR2 LQKENI.

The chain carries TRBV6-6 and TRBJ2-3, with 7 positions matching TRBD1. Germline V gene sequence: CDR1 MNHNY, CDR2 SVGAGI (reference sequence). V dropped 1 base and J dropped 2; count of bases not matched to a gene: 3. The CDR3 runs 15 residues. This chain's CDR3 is CASSYWDSSTDTQYF. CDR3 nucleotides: TGTGCCAGCAGTTACTGGGACAGCTCCACAGATACGCAGTATTTT.

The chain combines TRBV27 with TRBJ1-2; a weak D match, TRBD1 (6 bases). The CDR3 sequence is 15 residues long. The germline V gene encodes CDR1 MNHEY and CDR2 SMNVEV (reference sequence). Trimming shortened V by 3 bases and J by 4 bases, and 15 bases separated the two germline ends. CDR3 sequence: CASSLALSGAYGYTF. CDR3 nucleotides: TGTGCCAGCAGTTTGGCCTTATCGGGGGCCTATGGCTACACCTTC.

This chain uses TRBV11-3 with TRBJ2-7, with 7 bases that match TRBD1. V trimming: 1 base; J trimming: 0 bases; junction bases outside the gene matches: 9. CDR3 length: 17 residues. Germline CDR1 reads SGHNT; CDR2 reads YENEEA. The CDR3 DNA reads TGTGCCAGCAGCTTAGGGAACAGGGGACAGAGCTCCTACGAGCAGTACTTC. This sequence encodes CASSLGNRGQSSYEQYF. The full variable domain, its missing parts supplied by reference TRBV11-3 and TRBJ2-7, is EAGVVQSPRYKIIEKKQPVAFWCNPISGHNTLYWYLQNLGQGPELLIRYENEEAVDDSQLPKDRFSAERLKGVDSTLKIQPAELGDSAVYLCASSLGNRGQSSYEQYFGPGTRLTVT.

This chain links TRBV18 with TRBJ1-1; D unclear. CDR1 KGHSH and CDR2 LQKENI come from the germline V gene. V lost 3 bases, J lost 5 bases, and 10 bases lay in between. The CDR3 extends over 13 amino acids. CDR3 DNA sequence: TGTGCCAGCTCACCGCCGGGTGGGACTGAAGCTTTCTTT. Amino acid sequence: CASSPPGGTEAFF.

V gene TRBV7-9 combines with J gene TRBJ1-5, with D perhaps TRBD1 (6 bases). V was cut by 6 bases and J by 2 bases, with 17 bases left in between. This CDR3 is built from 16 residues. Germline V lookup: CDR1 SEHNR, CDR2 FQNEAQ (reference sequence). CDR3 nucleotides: TGTGCCAGCAGTTCTGAGCAGGGGCCCGGCAATCAGCCCCAGCATTTT. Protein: CASSSEQGPGNQPQHF.

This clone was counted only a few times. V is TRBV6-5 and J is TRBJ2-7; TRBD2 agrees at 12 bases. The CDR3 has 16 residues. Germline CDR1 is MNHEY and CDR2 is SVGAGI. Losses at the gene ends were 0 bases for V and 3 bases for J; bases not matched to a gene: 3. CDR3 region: CASSYSQTSGGYEQYF. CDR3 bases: TGTGCCAGCAGTTACTCACAGACTAGCGGGGGCTACGAGCAGTACTTC.

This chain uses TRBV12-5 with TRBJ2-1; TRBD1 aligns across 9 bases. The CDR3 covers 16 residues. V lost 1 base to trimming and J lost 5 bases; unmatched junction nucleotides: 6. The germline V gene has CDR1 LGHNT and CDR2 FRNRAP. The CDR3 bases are TGTGCTAGTGGTTTGGCTTCAGGGACAGGGAACAATGAGCAGTTCTTC. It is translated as CASGLASGTGNNEQFF.

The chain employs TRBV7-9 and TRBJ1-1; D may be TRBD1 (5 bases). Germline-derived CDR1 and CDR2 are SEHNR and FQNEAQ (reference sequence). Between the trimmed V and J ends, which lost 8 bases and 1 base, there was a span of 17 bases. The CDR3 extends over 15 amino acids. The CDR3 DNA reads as TGTGCCAGCGCCCCTGGAATAGGGGCGAACACTGAAGCTTTCTTT. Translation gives CASAPGIGANTEAFF. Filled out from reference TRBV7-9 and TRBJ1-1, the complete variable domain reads DTGVSQNPRHKITKRGQNVTFRCDPISEHNRLYWYRQTLGQGPEFLTYFQNEAQLEKSRLLSDRFSAERPKGSFSTLEIQRTEQGDSAMYLCASAPGIGANTEAFFGQGTRLTVV.

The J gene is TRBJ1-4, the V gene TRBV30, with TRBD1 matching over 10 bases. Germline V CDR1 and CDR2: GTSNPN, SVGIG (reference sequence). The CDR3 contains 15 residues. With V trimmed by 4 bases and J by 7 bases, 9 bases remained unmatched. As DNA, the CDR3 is TGTGCCTGGAATACTCGACAGGGGGCAGGTGAAAAACTGTTTTTT. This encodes CAWNTRQGAGEKLFF.

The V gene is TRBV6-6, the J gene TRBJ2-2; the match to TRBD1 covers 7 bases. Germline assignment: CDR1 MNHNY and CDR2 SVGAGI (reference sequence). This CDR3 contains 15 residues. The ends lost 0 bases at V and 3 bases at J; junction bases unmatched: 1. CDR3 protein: CASSYSDRYTGELFF. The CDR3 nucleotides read TGTGCCAGCAGTTACTCGGACAGGTACACCGGGGAGCTGTTTTTT.

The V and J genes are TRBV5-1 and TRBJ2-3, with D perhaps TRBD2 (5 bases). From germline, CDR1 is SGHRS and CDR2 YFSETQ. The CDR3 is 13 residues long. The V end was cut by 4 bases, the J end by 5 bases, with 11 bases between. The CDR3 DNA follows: TGCGCCAGCAGCGCCCCGGGGATAGATACGCAGTATTTT. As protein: CASSAPGIDTQYF.

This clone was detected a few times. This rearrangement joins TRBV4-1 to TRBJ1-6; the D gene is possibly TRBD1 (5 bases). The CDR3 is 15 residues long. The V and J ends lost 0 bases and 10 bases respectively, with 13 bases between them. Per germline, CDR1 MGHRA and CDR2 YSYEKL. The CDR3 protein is CASSQEVTGDSPLHF. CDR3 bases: TGCGCCAGCAGCCAAGAGGTTACGGGGGACTCACCCCTCCACTTT.

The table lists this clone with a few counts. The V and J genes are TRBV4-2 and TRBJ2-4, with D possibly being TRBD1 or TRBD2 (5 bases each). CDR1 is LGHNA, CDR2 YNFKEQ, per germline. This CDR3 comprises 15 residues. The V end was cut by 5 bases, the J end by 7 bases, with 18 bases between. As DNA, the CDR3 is TGTGCCAGCAGCGGATCGGGACCCTCAACCAACATTCAGTACTTC. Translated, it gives CASSGSGPSTNIQYF.

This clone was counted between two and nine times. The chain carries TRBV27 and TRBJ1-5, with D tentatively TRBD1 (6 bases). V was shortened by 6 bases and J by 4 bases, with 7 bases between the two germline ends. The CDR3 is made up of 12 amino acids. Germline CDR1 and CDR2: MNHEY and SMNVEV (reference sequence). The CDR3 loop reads CASRQGNQPQHF. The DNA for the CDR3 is TGTGCCAGCAGACAGGGTAATCAGCCCCAGCATTTT.

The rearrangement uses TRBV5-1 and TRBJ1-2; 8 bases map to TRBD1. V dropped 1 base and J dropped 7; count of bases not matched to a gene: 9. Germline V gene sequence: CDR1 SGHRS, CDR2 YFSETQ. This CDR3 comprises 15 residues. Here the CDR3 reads CASSLTGQGDGGYTF. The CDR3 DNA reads TGCGCCAGCAGCTTGACAGGACAGGGAGACGGTGGCTACACCTTC.

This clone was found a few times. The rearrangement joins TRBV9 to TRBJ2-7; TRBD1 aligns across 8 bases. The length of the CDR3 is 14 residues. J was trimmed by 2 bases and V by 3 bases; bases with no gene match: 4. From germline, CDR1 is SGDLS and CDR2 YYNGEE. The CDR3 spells CASSAGQDAYEQYF. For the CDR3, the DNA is TGTGCCAGCAGCGCGGGACAGGACGCCTACGAGCAGTACTTC.

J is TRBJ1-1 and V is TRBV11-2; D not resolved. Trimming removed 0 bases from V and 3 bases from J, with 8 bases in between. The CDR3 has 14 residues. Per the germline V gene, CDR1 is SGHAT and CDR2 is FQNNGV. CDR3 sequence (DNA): TGTGCCAGCAGCTTAGATCTTCCCGACACTGAAGCTTTCTTT. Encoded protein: CASSLDLPDTEAFF.

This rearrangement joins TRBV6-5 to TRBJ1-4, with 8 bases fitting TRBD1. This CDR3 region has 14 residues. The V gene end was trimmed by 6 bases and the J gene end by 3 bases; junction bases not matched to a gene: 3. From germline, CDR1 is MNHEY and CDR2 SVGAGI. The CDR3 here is CASRETGANEKLFF. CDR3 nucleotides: TGTGCCAGCAGGGAGACAGGGGCTAATGAAAAACTGTTTTTT.

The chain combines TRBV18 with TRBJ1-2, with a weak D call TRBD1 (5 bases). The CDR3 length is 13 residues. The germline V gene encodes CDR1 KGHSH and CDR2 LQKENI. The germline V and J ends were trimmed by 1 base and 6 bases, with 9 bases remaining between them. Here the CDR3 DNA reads TGTGCCAGCTCACCACTTGGGACGGATGGCTACACCTTC. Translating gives CASSPLGTDGYTF.

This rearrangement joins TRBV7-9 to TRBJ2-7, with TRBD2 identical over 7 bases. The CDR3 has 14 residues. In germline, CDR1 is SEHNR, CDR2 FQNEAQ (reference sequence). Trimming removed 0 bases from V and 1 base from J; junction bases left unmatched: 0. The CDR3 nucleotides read TGTGCCAGCAGCTTAGCGGGGGGGTCCTACGAGCAGTACTTC. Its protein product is CASSLAGGSYEQYF.

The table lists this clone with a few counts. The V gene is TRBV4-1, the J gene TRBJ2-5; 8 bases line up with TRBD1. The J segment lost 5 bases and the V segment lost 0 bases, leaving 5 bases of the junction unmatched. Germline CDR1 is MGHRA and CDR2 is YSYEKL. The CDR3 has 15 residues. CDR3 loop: CASSQEPGGWETQYF. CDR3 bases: TGCGCCAGCAGCCAAGAGCCAGGGGGCTGGGAGACCCAGTACTTC.

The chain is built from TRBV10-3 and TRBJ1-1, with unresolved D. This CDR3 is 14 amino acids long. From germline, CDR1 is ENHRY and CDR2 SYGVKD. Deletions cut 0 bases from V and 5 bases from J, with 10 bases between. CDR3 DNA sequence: TGTGCCATCAGTGAGTCCGCGGGGAGGACTGAAGCTTTCTTT. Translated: CAISESAGRTEAFF.

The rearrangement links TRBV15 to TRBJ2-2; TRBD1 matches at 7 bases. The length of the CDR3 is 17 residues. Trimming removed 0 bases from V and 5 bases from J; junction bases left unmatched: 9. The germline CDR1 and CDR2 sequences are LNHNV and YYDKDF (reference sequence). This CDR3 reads CATSRDPTGARTGELFF. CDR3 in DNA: TGTGCCACCAGCAGAGATCCAACAGGGGCGAGAACCGGGGAGCTGTTTTTT.

CDR3 residues: CASSKRQGYYGYTF. The DNA for the CDR3 is TGTGCCAGCAGTAAAAGACAGGGTTACTATGGCTACACCTTC. V and J are TRBV28 and TRBJ1-2; 7 bases match TRBD1. Germline V CDR1 and CDR2: MDHEN, SYDVKM. The CDR3 spans 14 residues. The J segment lost 3 bases and the V segment lost 5 bases, leaving 6 bases of the junction unmatched.

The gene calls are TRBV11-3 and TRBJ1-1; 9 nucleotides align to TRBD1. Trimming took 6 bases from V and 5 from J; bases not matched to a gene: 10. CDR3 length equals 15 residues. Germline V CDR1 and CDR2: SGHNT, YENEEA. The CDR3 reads CASSLTGGRLTEAFF. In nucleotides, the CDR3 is TGTGCCAGCAGTTTAACAGGGGGCCGTCTAACTGAAGCTTTCTTT.

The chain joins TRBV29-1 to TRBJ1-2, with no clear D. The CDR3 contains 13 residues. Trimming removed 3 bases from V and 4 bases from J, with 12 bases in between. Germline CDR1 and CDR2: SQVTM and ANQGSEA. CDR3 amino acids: CSVDGIDLYGYTF. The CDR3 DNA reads TGCAGCGTTGATGGGATCGACCTCTATGGCTACACCTTC.